Listed here are 18 T cell receptor beta chains from one sample, sequenced in a study of blood T cell repertoires in COVID-19. Method: immunoSEQ multiplex PCR; TCRdb's copy keeps in-frame clones and lacks some. The sample yields more than 400,000 clones, 87% seen once. The sequencing input was PBMCs or T cells enriched from blood (not recorded which). Receptors were obtained from a woman aged 18-30 years who had recovered from COVID-19.

Notes on this clone: The sample has other DNA sequences that encode this CDR3 too. The chain links TRBV2 to TRBJ1-1, with no clear D. CDR1 is SNHLY and CDR2 is FYNNEI in the germline V gene. The V end was cut by 6 bases, the J end by 0 bases, with 8 bases between. This CDR3 is 13 amino acids long. CDR3 protein: CASSEILNTEAFF. The CDR3 nucleotides are TGTGCCAGCAGCGAGATATTGAACACTGAAGCTTTCTTT.

Only one count was recorded for this clone. The J gene is TRBJ1-1, the V gene TRBV10-3; tentatively, D is TRBD1 (5 bases). The length of the CDR3 is 14 residues. The ends were cut back, 10 bases at V and 2 bases at J, with 17 bases in the middle. Germline loops: CDR1 ENHRY, CDR2 SYGVKD. This CDR3 reads CATGSGLGNTEAFF. As DNA, the CDR3 is TGTGCCACCGGGTCGGGACTGGGAAACACTGAAGCTTTCTTT.

Remarks on this clone: Other DNA sequences within the sample encode an identical CDR3. V usage is TRBV29-1 and J usage is TRBJ1-2; D is uncertain. The CDR3 covers 9 residues. Germline V lookup: CDR1 SQVTM, CDR2 ANQGSEA. Trimming stripped 6 bases from V and 8 bases from J, with 7 bases between. CDR3 in DNA: TGCAGCGTCGAGGGAGGCTACACCTTC. It codes for CSVEGGYTF.

This clone was picked up one time. V usage is TRBV7-9 and J usage is TRBJ1-1; 8 nucleotides align to TRBD1. CDR1 is SEHNR, CDR2 FQNEAQ, per germline (reference sequence). This CDR3 is built from 17 residues. The V gene end was trimmed by 5 bases and the J gene end by 1 base; junction bases not matched to a gene: 12. The CDR3 sequence: CASSDVRRGPWNTEAFF. The CDR3 nucleotides read TGTGCCAGCAGCGACGTACGCAGGGGGCCTTGGAACACTGAAGCTTTCTTT.

V gene TRBV7-3 combines with J gene TRBJ2-2, with D possibly being TRBD1 (6 bases). Trimming shortened V by 5 bases and J by 2 bases, and 15 bases separated the two germline ends. The CDR3 has 16 amino acids. From germline, CDR1 is SGHTA and CDR2 FQGTGA. CDR3 amino acids: CASSPKARGNTGELFF. The CDR3, as DNA: TGTGCCAGCAGCCCCAAAGCCAGGGGTAACACCGGGGAGCTGTTTTTT.

V gene TRBV7-6 combines with J gene TRBJ1-1, with D uncertain. Germline values: CDR1 SGHVS, CDR2 FNYEAQ. This CDR3 region has 14 residues. The V end lost 1 base, the J end lost 1 base, and 7 bases lay between the germline ends. CDR3: CASSLVEGNTEAFF. CDR3 coding DNA: TGTGCCAGCAGCTTAGTGGAGGGGAACACTGAAGCTTTCTTT. The whole variable domain, remainder taken from reference TRBV7-6 and TRBJ1-1, is GAGVSQSPRYKVTKRGQDVALRCDPISGHVSLYWYRQALGQGPEFLTYFNYEAQQDKSGLPNDRFSAERPEGSISTLTIQRTEQRDSAMYRCASSLVEGNTEAFFGQGTRLTVV.

J is TRBJ1-5 and V is TRBV29-1, with D possibly matching TRBD1 (6 bases). Germline assignment: CDR1 SQVTM and CDR2 ANQGSEA. The length of the CDR3 is 15 residues. Trimming cost V 4 bases and J 5 bases, with 18 bases left between them. The CDR3 here is CSVASTGDLDQPQHF. In DNA form, the CDR3 reads TGCAGCGTTGCCTCGACAGGCGATTTAGATCAGCCCCAGCATTTT.

This clone was picked up one time. The chain uses TRBV3-1 (or the pseudogene TRBV3-2) and TRBJ1-2; a weak D match, TRBD1 (6 bases). From germline, CDR1 is LGHDT and CDR2 YNNKEL (reference sequence). Trimming stripped 7 bases from V and 8 bases from J, with 17 bases between. The CDR3 is 13 residues long. CDR3 bases: TGTGCCAGCACCATACGAGGGGGTCGGGGCTACACCTTC. Its protein product is CASTIRGGRGYTF.

This rearrangement joins TRBV30 to TRBJ1-1; no firm D call. V gave up 4 bases and J gave up 0 bases, with 15 bases separating them. This CDR3 spans 15 amino acids. Germline assignment: CDR1 GTSNPN and CDR2 SVGIG (reference sequence). The CDR3 coding sequence is TGTGCCTGGATTGGTCTAGGCACCCTGAACACTGAAGCTTTCTTT. It yields the protein CAWIGLGTLNTEAFF.

This chain uses TRBV5-6 with TRBJ2-7, with D hard to call. Trimming took off 0 bases at V and 0 bases at J, with 4 bases between the two ends. The V gene's germline CDR1 is SGHDT and CDR2 YYEEEE. The CDR3 contains 13 residues. The CDR3 reads CASSLVASYEQYF. The CDR3, as DNA: TGTGCCAGCAGCTTGGTGGCCTCCTACGAGCAGTACTTC.

The gene calls are TRBV5-1 and TRBJ2-1, with 8 bases fitting TRBD1. The CDR3 has 13 amino acids. The V and J ends lost 4 bases and 8 bases, in that order; junction bases with no gene match: 5. CDR1 SGHRS and CDR2 YFSETQ come from the germline V gene. The CDR3 coding sequence is TGCGCCAGCAGCCGGACAGGGTCTCATGAGCAGTTCTTC. This sequence encodes CASSRTGSHEQFF.

Only a few counts were recorded for this clone. The CDR3 DNA reads TGTGCCAGCTCACCACCTGGGAGTAGGGACACCGGGGAGCTGTTTTTT. Protein sequence: CASSPPGSRDTGELFF. This rearrangement joins TRBV18 to TRBJ2-2; maybe TRBD2 (5 bases). Germline assignment: CDR1 KGHSH and CDR2 LQKENI. The CDR3 consists of 16 residues. The V gene lost 0 bases and the J gene lost 3 bases, with 11 bases spanning the gap.

V and J are TRBV30 and TRBJ1-6, with D unresolved. Germline V lookup: CDR1 GTSNPN, CDR2 SVGIG (reference sequence). Trimming took off 0 bases at V and 8 bases at J, with 8 bases between the two ends. The CDR3 is made up of 13 amino acids. Written as DNA, the CDR3 is TGTGCCTGGAGTGTTCTCGGGGATTCACCCCTCCACTTT. It yields the protein CAWSVLGDSPLHF.

This clone showed up just once. The CDR3, as DNA: TGTGCCAGCAAGGGACAGGTGAACACCGGGGAGCTGTTTTTT. This translates into CASKGQVNTGELFF. The rearrangement links TRBV2 to TRBJ2-2, with 8 bases fitting TRBD1. Germline V gene data show CDR1 as SNHLY and CDR2 as FYNNEI. V dropped 7 bases and J dropped 1; count of bases not matched to a gene: 2. CDR3 size: 14 residues.

J is TRBJ2-4 and V is TRBV28, with 7 bases lining up with TRBD1. Germline CDR1 MDHEN, CDR2 SYDVKM. The CDR3 is 18 amino acids. After removal of 5 bases from V and 3 bases from J, the junction contained 16 bases not matched to a gene. CDR3 nucleotides: TGTGCCAGCAGTCCGACAGGGATCCCAGTAAAGGGCAAAAACATTCAGTACTTC. Translating it yields CASSPTGIPVKGKNIQYF.

This clone came up once. V is TRBV2 and J is TRBJ1-1; 7 bases align to TRBD1. CDR1 is SNHLY and CDR2 is FYNNEI in the germline V gene. The V gene end was trimmed by 6 bases and the J gene end by 2 bases; junction bases not matched to a gene: 6. This CDR3 spans 14 amino acids. In DNA, the CDR3 is TGTGCCAGCAGGGAGGACAGGACAAACACTGAAGCTTTCTTT. Its translation: CASREDRTNTEAFF.

The V gene is TRBV24-1, the J gene TRBJ2-1, with 7 bases fitting TRBD1. V trimming: 2 bases; J trimming: 3 bases; junction bases outside the gene matches: 12. The CDR3 spans 18 residues. Per germline, CDR1 KGHDR and CDR2 SFDVKD. DNA for the CDR3: TGTGCCACCAGTGATTCCCGGGCCCGGGACAGCTTCTACAATGAGCAGTTCTTC. It translates to CATSDSRARDSFYNEQFF.

CDR3 residues: CASSIWVAGGRNEQFF. Here the CDR3 DNA reads TGTGCCAGTAGTATATGGGTAGCGGGGGGGCGGAATGAGCAGTTCTTC. The gene calls are TRBV19 and TRBJ2-1, with 11 bases fitting TRBD2. The CDR3 has 16 amino acids. Germline values: CDR1 LNHDA, CDR2 SQIVND (reference sequence). The J segment lost 7 bases and the V segment lost 2 bases, leaving 7 bases of the junction unmatched.